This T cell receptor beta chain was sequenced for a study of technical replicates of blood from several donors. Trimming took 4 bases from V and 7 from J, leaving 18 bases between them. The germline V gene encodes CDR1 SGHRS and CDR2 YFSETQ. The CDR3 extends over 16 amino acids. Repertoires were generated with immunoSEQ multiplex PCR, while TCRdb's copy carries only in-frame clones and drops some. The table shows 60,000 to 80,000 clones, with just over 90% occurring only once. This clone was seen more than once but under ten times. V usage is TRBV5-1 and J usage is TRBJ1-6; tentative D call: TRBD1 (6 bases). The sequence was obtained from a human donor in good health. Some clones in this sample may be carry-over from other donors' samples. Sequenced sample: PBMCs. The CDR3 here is CASSPHATGPNSPLHF. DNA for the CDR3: TGCGCCAGCAGCCCACACGCGACAGGCCCCAATTCACCCCTCCACTTT.